The 15 T cell receptor beta chains reported below all come from one sample, sequenced in a study of T cell changes during pregnancy in multiple sclerosis. Sequencing was performed with immunoSEQ multiplex PCR; in TCRdb, only in-frame clones are kept and a portion is missing. The table includes about 87,000 clones, 90% to 95% detected once. The sequencing here drew on peripheral blood, taken in the third trimester of pregnancy. These TCRs come from a female donor in good health, enrolled as a control in a pregnancy study.

The chain recombines TRBV27 with TRBJ2-1; 7 nucleotides line up with TRBD1. The germline gives CDR1 MNHEY, CDR2 SMNVEV (reference sequence). CDR3 size: 14 residues. Trimming cost V 2 bases and J 7 bases; bases outside gene matches: 5. DNA for the CDR3: TGTGCCAGCAGTTTAAATAACAGGGGTAATGAGCAGTTCTTC. Its protein is CASSLNNRGNEQFF.

The chain links TRBV28 to TRBJ2-7; possibly TRBD2 for D (5 bases). The ends were cut back, 5 bases at V and 4 bases at J, with 12 bases in the middle. This CDR3 comprises 13 residues. Germline V CDR1 and CDR2: MDHEN, SYDVKM. The CDR3 region has the DNA TGTGCCAGCAGTCCACCACCGGGATACGAGCAGTACTTC. Encoded protein: CASSPPPGYEQYF.

This rearrangement joins TRBV6-5 to TRBJ1-2, with 8 positions matching TRBD1. In germline, CDR1 is MNHEY, CDR2 SVGAGI. The trim removed 6 bases at V and 2 bases at J, leaving 8 bases unmatched. The CDR3 is made up of 15 amino acids. CDR3 DNA: TGTGCCAGCAGCACCCTCAGGGGGCTAAACTATGGCTACACCTTC. Its translation is CASSTLRGLNYGYTF.

This chain connects TRBV4-2 to TRBJ2-7; 8 bases are a match to TRBD2. The CDR3 loop spans 15 amino acids. V was pared by 4 bases and J by 0 bases, with 5 bases of the junction left unmatched. The germline CDR1 and CDR2 sequences are LGHNA and YNFKEQ. The CDR3: CASSRAGGLSYEQYF. The CDR3 DNA reads TGTGCCAGCAGCCGGGCGGGAGGCCTCTCCTACGAGCAGTACTTC.

This chain connects TRBV5-1 to TRBJ2-3, with D maybe TRBD1 (6 bases). Germline-derived CDR1 and CDR2 are SGHRS and YFSETQ. Trimming cost V 4 bases and J 2 bases, with 11 bases left between them. The CDR3 runs to 14 residues. DNA for the CDR3: TGCGCCAGCAGCCGCCAGGGGATCACAGATACGCAGTATTTT. Translation: CASSRQGITDTQYF. Drawing the rest from reference TRBV5-1 and TRBJ2-3, the complete variable domain is KAGVTQTPRYLIKTRGQQVTLSCSPISGHRSVSWYQQTPGQGLQFLFEYFSETQRNKGNFPGRFSGRQFSNSRSEMNVSTLELGDSALYLCASSRQGITDTQYFGPGTRLTVL.

CDR3 DNA sequence: TGTGCCAGCAGCCCGGATGACAGACAAGAGACCCAGTACTTC. Translated, it gives CASSPDDRQETQYF. J is TRBJ2-5 and V is TRBV4-2; D is possibly TRBD1 (5 bases). Germline CDR1 LGHNA, CDR2 YNFKEQ. The V and J ends lost 4 bases and 2 bases respectively, with 11 bases between them. This CDR3 has 14 amino acids.

The table lists this clone with a count of one. The V gene is TRBV5-1, the J gene TRBJ1-4; possibly TRBD1 for D (6 bases). CDR1 and CDR2 (germline): SGHRS, YFSETQ. Trimming removed 0 bases at V and 5 bases at J, with 11 bases between. There are 15 residues in the CDR3. The CDR3 is CASSLVTGTNEKLFF. CDR3 nucleotide sequence: TGCGCCAGCAGCTTGGTCACAGGGACGAATGAAAAACTGTTTTTT.

The chain's CDR3 is CASSRGLAGNYEQYF. CDR3 nucleotide sequence: TGTGCCAGCAGTCGGGGACTAGCGGGAAACTACGAGCAGTACTTC. The genes are TRBV28 and TRBJ2-7, with 13 bases fitting TRBD2. CDR3 size: 15 residues. The germline CDR1 and CDR2 sequences are MDHEN and SYDVKM. Trimming removed 5 bases from V and 3 bases from J; junction bases left unmatched: 4.

This clone was found once. The chain combines TRBV27 with TRBJ2-7, with D perhaps matching TRBD1 (5 bases). Germline assignment: CDR1 MNHEY and CDR2 SMNVEV (reference sequence). This CDR3 has 14 residues. The ends were cut back, 6 bases at V and 5 bases at J, with 17 bases in the middle. The CDR3 is CASSPWGLDDEQYF. The CDR3 nucleotides are TGTGCCAGCAGCCCATGGGGCTTGGACGACGAGCAGTACTTC.

V usage is TRBV14 and J usage is TRBJ2-3, with 7 bases identical to TRBD2. The CDR3 runs to 16 residues. The germline CDR1 and CDR2 sequences are SGHDN and FVKESK. V lost 1 base to trimming and J lost 3 bases; unmatched junction nucleotides: 7. CDR3 sequence: CASSQVGGGPTDTQYF. The DNA for the CDR3 is TGTGCCAGCAGCCAAGTTGGGGGAGGGCCGACAGATACGCAGTATTTT.

The rearrangement joins TRBV28 to TRBJ1-5; TRBD1 aligns across 7 bases. Germline CDR1 MDHEN, CDR2 SYDVKM. CDR3 size: 14 residues. V lost 6 bases, J lost 5 bases, and 7 bases stayed unmatched. The CDR3 spells CASSPGQNHQPQHF. The CDR3 DNA is TGTGCCAGCAGCCCGGGACAGAACCATCAGCCCCAGCATTTT.

This chain joins TRBV29-1 and TRBJ2-3; the match to TRBD2 covers 10 bases. Trimming removed 5 bases from V and 3 bases from J; junction bases left unmatched: 8. The CDR3 loop spans 15 amino acids. Germline V gene data show CDR1 as SQVTM and CDR2 as ANQGSEA. As DNA, the CDR3 is TGCAGCGTTACCCCTAGCGGGAGTTGGACAGATACGCAGTATTTT. It translates to CSVTPSGSWTDTQYF.

The J gene is TRBJ2-1, the V gene TRBV9, with 10 bases matching TRBD1. After removal of 0 bases from V and 2 bases from J, the junction contained 2 bases not matched to a gene. CDR3 length: 16 amino acids. Germline CDR1 is SGDLS and CDR2 is YYNGEE. CDR3 DNA: TGTGCCAGCAGCGTAGAGGGACAGGGGACCTACAATGAGCAGTTCTTC. This codes for CASSVEGQGTYNEQFF.

The genes are TRBV6-1 and TRBJ1-2, with a tentative D call TRBD1 (5 bases). Germline CDR1 and CDR2: MNHNS and SASEGT. Deletions cut 5 bases from V and 3 bases from J, with 16 bases between. This CDR3 comprises 15 residues. The CDR3 is CASSNGRQGYYGYTF. The CDR3 DNA reads as TGTGCCAGCAGTAACGGGAGGCAGGGCTACTATGGCTACACCTTC.

This chain links TRBV10-3 with TRBJ2-7; perhaps TRBD2 as D (6 bases). Germline assignment: CDR1 ENHRY and CDR2 SYGVKD. The CDR3 contains 13 residues. V lost 0 bases, J lost 11 bases, and 14 bases lay in between. The CDR3 bases are TGTGCCATCAGTGAGTCGCTGGCGGGATCCGAGTACTTC. Translating gives CAISESLAGSEYF.